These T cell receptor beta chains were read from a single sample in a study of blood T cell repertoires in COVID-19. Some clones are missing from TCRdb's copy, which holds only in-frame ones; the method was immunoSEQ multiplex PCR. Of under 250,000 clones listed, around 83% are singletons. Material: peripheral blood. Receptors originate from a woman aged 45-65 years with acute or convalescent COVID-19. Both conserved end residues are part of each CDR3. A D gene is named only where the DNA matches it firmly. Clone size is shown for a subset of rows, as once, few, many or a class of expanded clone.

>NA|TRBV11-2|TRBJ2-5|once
CASSTLGPPGMETQYF
TGTGCCAGCAGCACGCTAGGGCCCCCAGGGATGGAGACCCAGTACTTC
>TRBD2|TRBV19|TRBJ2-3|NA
CASSSETSDTDTQYF
TGTGCCAGTAGTTCGGAGACTAGCGACACAGATACGCAGTATTTT
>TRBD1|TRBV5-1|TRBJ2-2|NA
CASSFSTGGAGELFF
TGCGCCAGCAGCTTCTCTACAGGGGGCGCCGGGGAGCTGTTTTTT
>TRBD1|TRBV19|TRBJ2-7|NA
CASSIPSGGEQYF
TGTGCCAGTAGTATCCCTTCAGGGGGCGAGCAGTACTTC
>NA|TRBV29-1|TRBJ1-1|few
CSVQMAQDTEAFF
TGCAGCGTTCAGATGGCCCAAGACACTGAAGCTTTCTTT
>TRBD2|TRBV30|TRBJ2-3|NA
CAWRLPTLAGDPLPFTDTQYF
TGTGCCTGGAGGCTCCCGACACTAGCGGGAGATCCACTGCCATTCACAGATACGCAGTATTTT
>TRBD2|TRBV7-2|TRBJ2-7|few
CASSPPSGRSEQYF
TGTGCCAGCAGCCCCCCCAGCGGGAGGAGCGAGCAGTACTTC
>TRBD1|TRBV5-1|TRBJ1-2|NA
CASTLVTGGYGYTF
TGCGCCAGCACCTTGGTGACAGGGGGATATGGCTACACCTTC
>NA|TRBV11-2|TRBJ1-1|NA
CASSLRTALEAFF
TGTGCCAGCAGCTTGCGAACAGCCCTTGAAGCTTTCTTT
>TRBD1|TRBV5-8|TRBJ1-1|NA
CASGQGGEAFF
TGTGCCAGCGGGCAGGGGGGTGAAGCTTTCTTT
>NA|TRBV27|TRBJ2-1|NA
CASSFGGAYNEQFF
TGTGCCAGCAGTTTTGGGGGCGCCTACAATGAGCAGTTCTTC
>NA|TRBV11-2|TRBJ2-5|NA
CASSLDGGLEVETQYF
TGTGCCAGCAGCTTAGATGGCGGACTGGAGGTAGAGACCCAGTACTTC
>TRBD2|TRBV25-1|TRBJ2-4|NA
CASSAGKGYSGGNIQYF
TGTGCCAGCAGTGCCGGAAAAGGCTACTCGGGGGGAAACATTCAGTACTTC
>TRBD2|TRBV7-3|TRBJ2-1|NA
CASSLSPASGRDNEQFF
TGTGCCAGCAGCTTATCCCCCGCTAGCGGGAGAGACAATGAGCAGTTCTTC
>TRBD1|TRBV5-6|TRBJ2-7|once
CASSFRTGASQGTF
TGTGCCAGCAGCTTCAGGACAGGGGCGTCCCAGGGGACCTTC
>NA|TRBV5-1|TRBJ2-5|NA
CASSLAFAAGEETQYF
TGCGCCAGCAGCTTGGCCTTCGCGGCAGGGGAAGAGACCCAGTACTTC
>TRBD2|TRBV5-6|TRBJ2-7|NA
CASSLAGAGGEKGYEQYF
TGTGCCAGCAGCTTGGCCGGCGCGGGAGGGGAGAAGGGCTACGAGCAGTACTTC
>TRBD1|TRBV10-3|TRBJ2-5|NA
CAISGKQGREETQYF
TGTGCCATCAGTGGGAAACAGGGGCGTGAAGAGACCCAGTACTTC
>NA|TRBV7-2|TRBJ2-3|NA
CASSWGLSSSTDTQYF
TGTGCCAGCAGCTGGGGACTGTCCTCTAGCACAGATACGCAGTATTTT
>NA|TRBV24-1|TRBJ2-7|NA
CATSDPSGVEQYF
TGTGCCACCAGTGACCCATCAGGGGTCGAGCAGTACTTC
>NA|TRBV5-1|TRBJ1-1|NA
CASTVPGSRVTEAFF
TGCGCCAGCACCGTCCCGGGGAGTCGGGTCACTGAAGCTTTCTTT
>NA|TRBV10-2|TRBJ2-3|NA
CASNLQLTDTQYF
TGCGCCAGCAATCTACAGCTCACAGATACGCAGTATTTT
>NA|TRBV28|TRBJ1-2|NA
CASSLGRQLNYGYTF
TGTGCCAGCAGTTTGGGGAGGCAGCTGAACTATGGCTACACCTTC
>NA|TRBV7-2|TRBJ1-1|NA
CASSLNGLGSTEAFF
TGTGCCAGCAGCCTCAACGGGCTGGGGAGCACTGAAGCTTTCTTT
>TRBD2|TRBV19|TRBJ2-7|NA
CASSTTRRGRGYEQYF
TGTGCCAGTAGTACCACTCGACGCGGGAGGGGTTACGAGCAGTACTTC